The clone carrying this T cell receptor beta chain was recorded only once. The data derive from a study of blood T cell repertoires in COVID-19. The CDR3 contains 15 residues. The ends were cut back, 0 bases at V and 0 bases at J, with 7 bases in the middle. Germline V gives CDR1 SGHTS, CDR2 YDEGEE. Profiling relied on immunoSEQ multiplex PCR, and the TCRdb table lists in-frame clones only, not all of them. The sample shows some 210,000 clones, 81% of them seen only once. Those enrolled, adults aged roughly 18 to 100 years, came from 20 to 25 US areas. Sequenced input: PBMCs or T cells enriched from blood (not recorded which). The receptor was derived from a woman aged 50 to 65 with acute COVID-19. The genes are TRBV5-8 and TRBJ1-3; D is uncertain. The CDR3, as DNA: TGTGCCAGCAGCTTGGTGGTCGGCTCTGGAAACACCATATATTTT. This encodes CASSLVVGSGNTIYF.